Below, 27 T cell receptor beta chains from the same sample are listed, as sequenced in a study of HIV-infected children after antiretroviral therapy interruption. RNA-based 3' RACE libraries used unique molecular identifiers. In TCRdb, the 3' RACE reads were re-called with MiXCR into one record per CDR3 protein. The table includes 30,000 to 40,000 distinct CDR3 sequences, over 6% detected once. Documented treatment: PENTA 11 planned treatment interruption arm or continuous ART arm. This specimen consisted of CD45RA+ CD4+ T cells from PBMCs, pooled from several time points, obtained from a donor given antiretroviral therapy, either interrupted or continuous. As to subset: naive CD4+ CD45RA+ CD45RO- T cells. These receptors originate from a pool of human donors with HIV.

In this sample, this clonotype turned up a few times. V and J are TRBV12-3 or TRBV12-4 and TRBJ2-5, with 7 bases matching TRBD1. The CDR3 extends over 14 amino acids. Trimming cost V 1 base and J 5 bases; bases outside gene matches: 4. The CDR3 region is CASSLVDRVETQYF. CDR3 nucleotides: TGTGCCAGCAGTTTAGTCGACAGGGTGGAGACCCAGTACTTC.

The table lists this clonotype with many counts. The CDR3 is CSARQKSSYEQYF. The CDR3 DNA is TGCAGCGCACGACAGAAGAGCTCCTACGAGCAGTACTTC. The J gene is TRBJ2-7, the V gene TRBV29-1, with D tentatively TRBD1 (5 bases). Germline V lookup: CDR1 SQVTM, CDR2 ANQGSEA. V lost 7 bases, J lost 0 bases, and 13 bases lay in between. The CDR3 consists of 13 residues.

This clonotype has a handful of counts. The CDR3 sequence: CASSFRGGSYEQYF. For the CDR3, the DNA is TGTGCCAGCAGTTTCCGGGGTGGGTCCTACGAGCAGTACTTC. The chain recombines TRBV28 with TRBJ2-7, with a weak D call TRBD2 (5 bases). V lost 3 bases and J lost 1, with 10 bases in between. This CDR3 region has 14 residues. Germline lookup yields CDR1 MDHEN and CDR2 SYDVKM.

This clonotype was seen repeatedly, ten times or more. This chain uses TRBV7-2 with TRBJ2-7, with unresolved D. Germline-derived CDR1 and CDR2 are SGHTA and FQGNSA. The CDR3 covers 16 residues. V lost 3 bases, J lost 0 bases, and 15 bases lay in between. The CDR3 DNA follows: TGTGCCAGCAGCTTCGTCGTCGACGTGAGCTCCTACGAGCAGTACTTC. Translated, it gives CASSFVVDVSSYEQYF. The full variable domain, its missing parts supplied by reference TRBV7-2 and TRBJ2-7, is GAGVSQSPSNKVTEKGKDVELRCDPISGHTALYWYRQSLGQGLEFLIYFQGNSAPDKSGLPSDRFSAERTGGSVSTLTIQRTQQEDSAVYLCASSFVVDVSSYEQYFGPGTRLTVT.

The V gene is TRBV10-3, the J gene TRBJ2-5; 8 bases match TRBD2. The CDR3 totals 13 residues. V trimming: 11 bases; J trimming: 5 bases; junction bases outside the gene matches: 10. The V gene's germline CDR1 is ENHRY and CDR2 SYGVKD. The CDR3 DNA sequence: TGTGCCGCCCGCCCGTCGGGAGGGGAGACCCAGTACTTC. Encoded protein: CAARPSGGETQYF.

In its sample, this clonotype was seen a few times. The chain recombines TRBV7-2 with TRBJ2-2; D gene uncertain. V lost 5 bases, J lost 4 bases, and 17 bases lay in between. Germline V gene sequence: CDR1 SGHTA, CDR2 FQGNSA. The CDR3 is 16 amino acids. CDR3 nucleotide sequence: TGTGCCAGCAGCCTCCGCGCGACCTCGGGCACCGGGGAGCTGTTTTTT. Translated, it gives CASSLRATSGTGELFF.

There are many counts of this clonotype. The V call is TRBV20-1, the J call TRBJ1-6; no clear D gene. CDR1 and CDR2 (germline): DFQATT, SNEGSKA (reference sequence). The CDR3 extends over 14 amino acids. V lost 7 bases and J lost 0, with 10 bases in between. CDR3 in amino acids: CSVRRSSYNSPLHF. CDR3 sequence (DNA): TGCAGTGTACGGAGAAGCTCCTATAATTCACCCCTCCACTTT.

The chain joins TRBV24-1 to TRBJ2-1, with D perhaps being TRBD1 or TRBD2 (5 bases each). Germline lookup yields CDR1 KGHDR and CDR2 SFDVKD. V lost 9 bases and J lost 4, with 12 bases in between. The CDR3 is 13 residues long. Written as DNA, the CDR3 is TGTGCCACCGGGGACCCCGTTTACAATGAGCAGTTCTTC. Amino acids: CATGDPVYNEQFF.

The V call is TRBV12-3 or TRBV12-4, the J call TRBJ2-2, with a weak D call TRBD2 (6 bases). The V gene lost 7 bases and the J gene lost 6 bases, with 9 bases spanning the gap. CDR3 length: 12 residues. The CDR3 here is CASNPGAGELFF. In DNA, the CDR3 is TGTGCCAGCAACCCGGGGGCCGGGGAGCTGTTTTTT.

This clonotype was seen a handful of times. A junction boundary mismatches the germline segment, possibly from a read error. The chain is built from TRBV10-2 and TRBJ2-7, with D perhaps matching TRBD2 (5 bases). Germline CDR1 is WSHSY and CDR2 is SAAADI. The CDR3 runs 12 residues. The CDR3 DNA follows: TGTGCCAGCAGTGGCCGGGGTTATGAACAGTACTTC. Its translation is CASSGRGYEQYF.

The chain combines TRBV20-1 with TRBJ1-6; unclear D gene. This CDR3 has 16 residues. In germline, CDR1 is DFQATT, CDR2 SNEGSKA (reference sequence). V was pared by 3 bases and J by 0 bases, with 12 bases between. The chain's CDR3 is CSARAGSSSYNSPLHF. The CDR3 nucleotides read TGCAGTGCTAGGGCAGGATCCAGCTCCTATAATTCACCCCTCCACTTT.

This clonotype is medium-sized. The genes are TRBV4-2 and TRBJ2-7; D not certain. This CDR3 spans 11 amino acids. Trimming left V 0 bases short and J 10 bases short, with 7 bases between. Germline V gene lookup returns CDR1 LGHNA and CDR2 YNFKEQ. The CDR3 DNA sequence: TGTGCCAGCAGCCAAGATAATGAACAGTACTTC. This encodes CASSQDNEQYF.

The chain employs TRBV19 and TRBJ2-3, with 8 positions matching TRBD1. V was clipped by 4 bases and J by 2 bases; unmatched bases: 2. Germline V gene lookup returns CDR1 LNHDA and CDR2 SQIVND (reference sequence). The CDR3 sequence is 14 residues long. The CDR3, as DNA: TGTGCCAGTAGTAGGGACAGGAACACAGATACGCAGTATTTT. Amino acids: CASSRDRNTDTQYF.

The table lists this clonotype with many counts. This sequence joins TRBV28 and TRBJ2-4; D is ambiguous. V shed 6 bases and J shed 7 bases, with 7 bases lying between them. The CDR3 totals 11 residues. Germline V lookup: CDR1 MDHEN, CDR2 SYDVKM. The CDR3 loop is CASSPRNIQYF. CDR3 nucleotide sequence: TGTGCCAGCAGCCCTCGCAACATTCAGTACTTC.

This clonotype was seen many times. The rearrangement links TRBV12-3 or TRBV12-4 to TRBJ2-1, with 8 positions matching TRBD2. This CDR3 comprises 16 residues. Trimming removed 5 bases from V and 10 bases from J; junction bases left unmatched: 16. In DNA form, the CDR3 reads TGTGCCAGCAGTAAAATAGCGGGGCGCTCGGGAAGGGAGCAGTTCTTC. Its translation: CASSKIAGRSGREQFF.

This clonotype was recorded many times. The J gene is TRBJ2-3, the V gene TRBV19; perhaps TRBD1 as D (6 bases). CDR1 is LNHDA, CDR2 SQIVND, per germline (reference sequence). The ends were cut back, 3 bases at V and 0 bases at J, with 13 bases in the middle. The CDR3 is made up of 16 amino acids. This CDR3 reads CASSIPGTSSTDTQYF. The CDR3 region has the DNA TGTGCCAGTAGTATCCCCGGGACATCTAGCACAGATACGCAGTATTTT.

This clonotype was recorded at least ten times. This rearrangement joins TRBV7-6 to TRBJ1-2; the D is unclear. Trimming cost V 1 base and J 7 bases, with 19 bases left between them. Germline lookup yields CDR1 SGHVS and CDR2 FNYEAQ. This CDR3 has 16 residues. CDR3 DNA: TGTGCCAGCAGCTTAGACCCAGGACGACGTTCCGGTGGCTACACCTTC. Protein product: CASSLDPGRRSGGYTF.

The V call is TRBV29-1, the J call TRBJ2-3; 13 positions agree with TRBD2. Germline lookup yields CDR1 SQVTM and CDR2 ANQGSEA. This CDR3 has 14 amino acids. V lost 8 bases to trimming and J lost 6 bases; unmatched junction nucleotides: 8. The CDR3 sequence: CSPPGLAGEDTQYF. In DNA, the CDR3 is TGCAGCCCCCCCGGACTAGCGGGAGAGGATACGCAGTATTTT.

In its sample, this clonotype was seen many times. The chain recombines TRBV5-1 with TRBJ2-3; 7 nucleotides agree with TRBD1. Trimming took 4 bases from V and 6 from J; bases not matched to a gene: 8. Germline V gene sequence: CDR1 SGHRS, CDR2 YFSETQ. The CDR3 is 14 amino acids. CDR3 loop: CASSRDRTMDTQYF. CDR3 in DNA: TGCGCCAGCAGCCGGGACAGAACTATGGATACGCAGTATTTT.

This clonotype was seen at least ten times. The junction shows a germline mismatch at one end, possibly a read error. The rearrangement joins TRBV19 to TRBJ2-5, with D perhaps TRBD1 (6 bases). The germline V gene encodes CDR1 LNHDA and CDR2 SQIVND (reference sequence). The CDR3 spans 9 residues. The chain's CDR3 is CASSIGTKF. CDR3 nucleotide sequence: TGTGCCAGCAGTATTGGGACAAAATTT. Combining the CDR3 with reference TRBV19 and TRBJ2-5 gives the whole variable domain DGGITQSPKYLFRKEGQNVTLSCEQNLNHDAMYWYRQDPGQGLRLIYYSQIVNDFQKGDIAEGYSVSREKKESFPLTVTSAQKNPTAFYLCASSIGTKFGPGTRLLVL.

In this sample, this clonotype turned up many times. The rearrangement links TRBV28 to TRBJ2-7; the match to TRBD1 covers 8 bases. Looked up from germline, CDR1 is MDHEN and CDR2 is SYDVKM. The J segment lost 9 bases and the V segment lost 6 bases, leaving 16 bases of the junction unmatched. The CDR3 has 15 residues. Written as DNA, the CDR3 is TGTGCCAGCAGACCCATCGACAGGGGCCTACGAAGGCAGTACTTC. Protein product: CASRPIDRGLRRQYF. Based on the CDR3 plus reference TRBV28 and TRBJ2-7, the full variable domain is DVKVTQSSRYLVKRTGEKVFLECVQDMDHENMFWYRQDPGLGLRLIYFSYDVKMKEKGDIPEGYSVSREKKERFSLILESASTNQTSMYLCASRPIDRGLRRQYFGPGTRLTVT.

At least ten counts were recorded for this clonotype. The chain joins TRBV20-1 to TRBJ1-5; no clear D gene. This CDR3 spans 14 amino acids. Germline CDR1 and CDR2: DFQATT and SNEGSKA (reference sequence). Trimming left V 6 bases short and J 4 bases short, with 16 bases between. CDR3 nucleotides: TGCAGTGCCCGAGGTTCCTCCGCTAATCAGCCCCAGCATTTT. It specifies CSARGSSANQPQHF.

This clonotype was counted many times. The chain links TRBV28 to TRBJ2-6; D might be TRBD1 (5 bases). V shed 0 bases and J shed 2 bases, with 20 bases lying between them. Germline CDR1 MDHEN, CDR2 SYDVKM. The CDR3 is 20 residues long. The CDR3 region has the DNA TGTGCCAGCAGTTTATGGGGCCGGACAAATGCGAACCCTGGGGCCAACGTCCTGACTTTC. This translates into CASSLWGRTNANPGANVLTF.

V and J are TRBV28 and TRBJ1-5; no definite D call. V gave up 2 bases and J gave up 1 base, with 6 bases separating them. The germline V gene has CDR1 MDHEN and CDR2 SYDVKM. The CDR3 has 14 amino acids. The CDR3 DNA is TGTGCCAGCAGTTTAACAATAAGCAATCAGCCCCAGCATTTT. It encodes CASSLTISNQPQHF.

This clonotype was counted at least ten times. The rearrangement links TRBV12-3 or TRBV12-4 to TRBJ2-7; no firm D call. This CDR3 has 15 amino acids. The V end lost 1 base, the J end lost 3 bases, and 13 bases lay between the germline ends. This chain's CDR3 is CASSLEVSAVYEQYF. The CDR3 coding sequence is TGTGCCAGCAGTTTAGAAGTCAGCGCAGTCTACGAGCAGTACTTC.

The chain has TRBV4-3 and TRBJ2-1, with D tentatively TRBD2 (5 bases). This CDR3 has 15 residues. Trimming removed 0 bases from V and 6 bases from J, with 12 bases in between. The germline CDR1 and CDR2 sequences are LGHNA and YSLEER. In nucleotides, the CDR3 is TGCGCCAGCAGCCAAGATGGGAGAGCCCCCAATGAGCAGTTCTTC. Protein sequence: CASSQDGRAPNEQFF.

This clonotype was seen many times. J is TRBJ2-1 and V is TRBV4-1; D may be TRBD1 (6 bases). The CDR3 extends over 17 amino acids. The ends were cut back, 1 base at V and 10 bases at J, with 23 bases in the middle. The V gene's germline CDR1 is MGHRA and CDR2 YSYEKL. CDR3 in DNA: TGCGCCAGCAGCCAAGGGGGGCGCGGGCCCCGGCTGGGGGAGCAGTTCTTC. Translating it yields CASSQGGRGPRLGEQFF.